The sequence of this T cell receptor (beta chain) was determined in a study of blood T cell repertoires in COVID-19. Study summary: The United States, Italy and Spain supplied acute and convalescent COVID-19 samples. Nucleic acid was either cDNA or gDNA, and it came from T cells, B-cell-depleted T cells, or PBMCs.

V was clipped by 0 bases and J by 4 bases; unmatched bases: 14. CDR1 and CDR2 from the germline V gene are LGHNA and YSLEER. CDR3 length: 20 amino acids. As processed by the authors: Reference gene primer amplification yielded estimated nucleated cell counts. The repertoire was sequenced with immunoSEQ multiplex PCR; TCRdb's copy has only in-frame clones and lacks some. The DNA was the basis for D and trimming; V, J and clone size are from that table. Of 170,000 or so clones in the sample, around nine tenths were seen once. Sequenced sample: peripheral blood. The rearrangement uses TRBV4-3 and TRBJ2-5; 13 bases line up with TRBD2. The receptor comes from a man aged 55 to 70 with COVID-19, enrolled during active disease. The DNA for the CDR3 is TGCGCCAGCAGCCAAGACGCTGCGTTACTAGCGGGAGGGCCAGGAGAGACCCAGTACTTC. This gives the protein CASSQDAALLAGGPGETQYF.